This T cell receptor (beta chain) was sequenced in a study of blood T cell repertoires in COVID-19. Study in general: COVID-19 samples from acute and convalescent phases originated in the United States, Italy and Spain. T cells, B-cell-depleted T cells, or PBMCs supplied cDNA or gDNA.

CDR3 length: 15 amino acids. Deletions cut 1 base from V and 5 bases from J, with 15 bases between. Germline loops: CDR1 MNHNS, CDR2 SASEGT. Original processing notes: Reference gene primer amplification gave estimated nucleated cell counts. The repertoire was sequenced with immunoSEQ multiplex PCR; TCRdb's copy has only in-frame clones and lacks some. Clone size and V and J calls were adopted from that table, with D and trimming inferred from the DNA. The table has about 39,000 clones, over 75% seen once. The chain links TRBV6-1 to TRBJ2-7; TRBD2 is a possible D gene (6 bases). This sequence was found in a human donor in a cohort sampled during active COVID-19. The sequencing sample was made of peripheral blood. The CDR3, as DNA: TGTGCCAGCAGTGAAGTATCGGGGGTTACTGACGAGCAGTACTTC. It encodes CASSEVSGVTDEQYF.